What follows are 21 T cell receptor beta chains derived from one specimen sequenced in a study of blood T cells in healthy people across ages (dated by TCRdb to 2014 to 2015). The library was produced with 5' RACE. TCRdb names Illumina HiSeq 2500 as the instrument used. A second PCR of roughly 7 to 11 cycles was performed with a sample-barcoded 5' primer and a J-beta primer mix. The public reads were quality trimmed at Q25 with fastp and then assembled into clones with MiXCR by TCRdb, keeping productive beta chains. Records with the same CDR3 protein are collapsed into one entry carrying the most frequent genes and DNA. The sample records roughly 800,000 distinct CDR3 sequences, roughly 64% of which are singletons. Over 20% of the sample is taken by the ten largest. Sequencing was carried out using blood. These receptors came from a man aged 30-40 years in good health.

The chain joins TRBV15 to TRBJ1-2, with unresolved D. The CDR3 runs to 13 residues. V lost 1 base, J lost 3 bases, and 6 bases lay in between. Germline V gene data show CDR1 as LNHNV and CDR2 as YYDKDF (reference sequence). The CDR3 region is CATSRATDYGYTF. The CDR3 region has the DNA TGTGCCACCAGCAGAGCAACAGACTATGGCTACACCTTC. Looking up the rest from reference TRBV15 and TRBJ1-2 gives the full variable domain: DAMVIQNPRYQVTQFGKPVTLSCSQTLNHNVMYWYQQKSSQAPKLLFHYYDKDFNNEADTPDNFQSRRPNTSFCFLDIRSPGLGDTAMYLCATSRATDYGYTFGSGTRLTVV.

V usage is TRBV2 and J usage is TRBJ2-3; 11 bases align to TRBD2. Trimming at V came to 3 bases and at J to 6 bases, leaving 5 bases not matched to a gene. Looked up from germline, CDR1 is SNHLY and CDR2 is FYNNEI. CDR3 length: 15 residues. CDR3 sequence reads: CASSDSGRADDTQYF. CDR3 bases: TGTGCCAGCAGTGATAGCGGGAGGGCGGACGATACGCAGTATTTT.

V gene TRBV20-1 combines with J gene TRBJ2-5; D possibly corresponds to TRBD2 (5 bases). The J call may not be correct, given that the DNA end is closer to TRBJ2-7. The germline CDR1 and CDR2 sequences are DFQATT and SNEGSKA (reference sequence). This CDR3 comprises 13 residues. The CDR3 loop reads CSAPIAFSYEQYF. The CDR3 DNA is TGCAGTGCCCCAATAGCGTTCTCCTACGAGCAGTACTTC.

CDR3 DNA sequence: TGTGCCAGCAGTTTATCGACAGGGGCTCGCTATGGCTACACCTTC. As protein: CASSLSTGARYGYTF. The chain couples TRBV27 to TRBJ1-2, with 8 nucleotides matching TRBD1. The CDR3 has 15 amino acids. In germline, CDR1 is MNHEY, CDR2 SMNVEV (reference sequence). The ends lost 0 bases at V and 4 bases at J; junction bases unmatched: 4.

The chain couples TRBV7-2 to TRBJ1-1; the D is unclear. The CDR3 consists of 13 residues. Germline CDR1 is SGHTA and CDR2 is FQGNSA. V lost 3 bases and J 4 bases, leaving 9 bases between the germline ends. The CDR3 here is CASSLPDLTEAFF. For the CDR3, the DNA is TGTGCCAGCAGCTTGCCAGATCTCACTGAAGCTTTCTTT.

The chain joins TRBV13 to TRBJ2-3; 10 nucleotides agree with TRBD2. Germline CDR1 and CDR2: PRHDT and FYEKMQ (reference sequence). CDR3 length equals 17 residues. The V segment lost 4 bases and the J segment 2 bases; nucleotides outside the gene matches: 9. The CDR3 sequence is CASSSQESGGVTDTQYF. CDR3 nucleotide sequence: TGTGCCAGCAGCTCCCAGGAGAGCGGGGGGGTCACAGATACGCAGTATTTT.

This rearrangement joins TRBV11-2 to TRBJ2-7; 8 bases agree with TRBD1. The DNA end lines up better with TRBJ2-5; the J call may be wrong. This CDR3 region has 14 residues. Germline values: CDR1 SGHAT, CDR2 FQNNGV. The CDR3: CASSPGPGGETQYF. The CDR3 DNA reads TGTGCCAGCAGCCCAGGCCCAGGGGGCGAGACCCAGTACTTC.

This clonotype has a handful of counts. The chain couples TRBV10-3 to TRBJ1-2; weak D call: TRBD1 (5 bases). V was pared by 2 bases and J by 4 bases, with 14 bases between. The CDR3 sequence is 15 residues long. Looked up from germline, CDR1 is ENHRY and CDR2 is SYGVKD. The CDR3: CAISEGDSISYGYTF. The CDR3 DNA is TGTGCCATCAGTGAGGGGGACTCAATCAGCTATGGCTACACCTTC.

The rearrangement joins TRBV20-1 to TRBJ2-4; 7 bases match TRBD1. TRBJ2-7 explains the end of the DNA better; the J call may be wrong. Germline values: CDR1 DFQATT, CDR2 SNEGSKA (reference sequence). This CDR3 contains 14 residues. The CDR3 nucleotides are TGCAGTGCTAGAGACCGGGACAGTCTCTACGAGCAGTACTTC. The encoded protein is CSARDRDSLYEQYF.

The genes are TRBV27 and TRBJ1-5; D unresolved. The CDR3 has 14 residues. Per germline, CDR1 MNHEY and CDR2 SMNVEV (reference sequence). The chain's CDR3 is CGPSYRYSNQPQHF. CDR3 DNA: TGTGGACCCTCGTACCGTTATAGCAATCAGCCCCAGCATTTT.

This clonotype was detected only a few times. The chain has TRBV12-3 or TRBV12-4 and TRBJ1-1, with TRBD1 matching 9 bases. Trimming cost V 1 base and J 4 bases; bases outside gene matches: 7. The CDR3 contains 16 residues. CDR3 region: CASSLGDRADSTEAFF. In nucleotides, the CDR3 is TGTGCCAGCAGTTTAGGGGACAGGGCTGATAGCACTGAAGCTTTCTTT.

This clonotype was found once. The chain carries TRBV29-1 and TRBJ1-4, with D unresolved. Germline lookup yields CDR1 SQVTM and CDR2 ANQGSEA. This CDR3 contains 12 residues. Trimming pared 5 bases from V and 4 bases from J, leaving 8 bases between. The CDR3 bases are TGCAGCGTTAGACGGGGTAATGAAAAACTGTTTTTT. This encodes CSVRRGNEKLFF.

This clonotype was observed a few times. The V and J genes are TRBV9 and TRBJ2-3, with 14 bases aligning to TRBD2. The ends lost 4 bases at V and 8 bases at J; junction bases unmatched: 9. Per the germline V gene, CDR1 is SGDLS and CDR2 is YYNGEE. This CDR3 has 16 residues. The CDR3 loop is CASSPRTSGRNGTQYF. CDR3 DNA sequence: TGTGCCAGCAGCCCGAGGACTAGCGGGAGGAACGGTACGCAGTATTTT.

This chain links TRBV14 with TRBJ2-1, with D uncertain. V was clipped by 0 bases and J by 9 bases, with 9 bases between them. Germline V gene sequence: CDR1 SGHDN, CDR2 FVKESK. The CDR3 consists of 13 residues. This CDR3 is CASSQDVSSEQFF. CDR3 bases: TGTGCCAGCAGCCAAGATGTGTCTTCTGAGCAGTTCTTC.

The genes are TRBV6-5 and TRBJ2-7; D not resolved. The CDR3 is 13 amino acids. V dropped 0 bases and J dropped 5 bases, with 8 bases sitting between them. Germline CDR1 and CDR2: MNHEY and SVGAGI. In nucleotides, the CDR3 is TGTGCCAGCAGTTACTCGTCACGGGACGAGCAGTACTTC. This sequence encodes CASSYSSRDEQYF.

The J gene is TRBJ2-7, the V gene TRBV12-3 or TRBV12-4, with a tentative D call TRBD1 (7 bases). This CDR3 is 20 amino acids long. Deletions cut 1 base from V and 5 bases from J, with 30 bases between. Here the CDR3 DNA reads TGTGCCAGCAGTTTAGATATTTGGGATGGCGGACAGGCGGGAATCCACGAGCAGTACTTC. It yields the protein CASSLDIWDGGQAGIHEQYF.

The rearrangement joins TRBV20-1 to TRBJ2-1; TRBD2 aligns across 7 bases. The CDR3 runs 15 residues. Germline CDR1 DFQATT, CDR2 SNEGSKA (reference sequence). V shed 0 bases and J 2 bases; nucleotides not matched to a gene: 4. The CDR3 nucleotides are TGCAGTGCTAGAGACGCGCTAGCGGCCTACAATGAGCAGTTCTTC. Protein sequence: CSARDALAAYNEQFF.

This clonotype was found a few times. The genes are TRBV21-1 and TRBJ2-1; the listed D gene, TRBD1, was not tested against the DNA. TRBV21-1 corresponds to a pseudogene. CDR3 length: 16 amino acids. CDR3 nucleotide sequence: TGTGCCAGCAGCAAAGAGGGAAGGGGGCCGCCCCATGAGCAGTTCTTC. This gives the protein CASSKEGRGPPHEQFF.

J is TRBJ2-7 and V is TRBV6-1, with a weak D call TRBD2 (5 bases). The CDR3 extends over 19 amino acids. Trimming cost V 6 bases and J 4 bases, with 31 bases left between them. Per germline, CDR1 MNHNS and CDR2 SASEGT. The CDR3 region is CASRAPGSQDQTRLYEQYF. CDR3 bases: TGTGCCAGCAGGGCCCCTGGGAGTCAAGACCAAACGCGACTATACGAGCAGTACTTC.

This sequence joins TRBV3-1 and TRBJ2-5; D gene ambiguous. The end of the DNA fits TRBJ2-7 better, so the J call may be wrong. The CDR3 loop spans 12 amino acids. Germline lookup yields CDR1 LGHDT and CDR2 YNNKEL (reference sequence). The CDR3 region has the DNA TGTGCCAGCAGCCAAGCCCCGTCCGAGCAGTACTTC. Protein product: CASSQAPSEQYF.

This chain links TRBV30 with TRBJ2-7, with 14 positions matching TRBD2. This CDR3 region has 15 residues. Germline V CDR1 and CDR2: GTSNPN, SVGIG (reference sequence). V lost 4 bases, J lost 7 bases, and 9 bases stayed unmatched. CDR3: CAWTLGLAGGREQYF. The CDR3 DNA reads TGTGCCTGGACCCTTGGACTAGCGGGAGGTCGAGAGCAGTACTTC.